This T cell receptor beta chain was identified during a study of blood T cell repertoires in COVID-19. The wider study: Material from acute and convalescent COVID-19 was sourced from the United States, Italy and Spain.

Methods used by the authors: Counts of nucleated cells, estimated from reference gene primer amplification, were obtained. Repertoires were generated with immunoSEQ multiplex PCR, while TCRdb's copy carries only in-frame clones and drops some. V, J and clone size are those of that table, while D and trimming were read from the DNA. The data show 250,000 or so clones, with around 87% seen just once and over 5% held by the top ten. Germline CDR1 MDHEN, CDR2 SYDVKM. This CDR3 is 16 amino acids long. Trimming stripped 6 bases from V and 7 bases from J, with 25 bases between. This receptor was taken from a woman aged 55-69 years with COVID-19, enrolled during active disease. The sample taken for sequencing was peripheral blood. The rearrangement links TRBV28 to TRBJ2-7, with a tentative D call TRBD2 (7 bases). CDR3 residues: CASSTPGGRGVGEQYF. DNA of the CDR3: TGTGCCAGCAGCACACCGGGGGGCAGGGGTGTTGGAGAGCAGTACTTC.